This T cell receptor beta chain was sequenced during a study of T-cell memory formation after mild COVID-19. V was trimmed by 7 bases and J by 3 bases, leaving 13 bases between them. The CDR3 runs to 14 residues. Constant-segment primers served in 5'RACE that generated TCR alpha and TCR beta cDNA libraries bearing sample barcodes and UMIs. TCRdb passed the 5' RACE reads through MiXCR, listing each CDR3 protein once. In the table there are more than 450,000 distinct CDR3 sequences, roughly 18% of which are singletons. This chain links TRBV12-3 or TRBV12-4 with TRBJ1-3; D is perhaps TRBD1 (6 bases). The receptor's source is an adult woman who had mild COVID-19 (a few samples of this study predate the infection). Cell type and time point are not known. Material for sequencing was PBMCs or a T cell subset sorted from them (not recorded which). This CDR3 reads CASTTRGGGNTIYF. DNA for the CDR3: TGTGCCAGCACCACCAGGGGTGGTGGAAACACCATATATTTT.